The rows below give T cell receptor beta chains drawn from one sample of a study of cytomegalovirus exposure and HLA in healthy donors. TCRdb's table, derived via immunoSEQ multiplex PCR, lists solely in-frame clones and lacks some. This sample carries 150,000 to 200,000 clones, around 80% of them seen once, and the ten largest clones take roughly 1.2%. The specimen sequenced was PBMCs. These receptors came from a woman aged 25 to 39 in good health and CMV-seronegative. Both conserved end residues are part of each CDR3. A D gene is named only where the DNA matches it firmly. Expanded clones get a size class; other rows say once, few or many, or leave the size out.

clone_size j_call d_call v_call cdr3_nt cdr3_aa
NA TRBJ1-4 NA TRBV6-1 TGTGCCAGCAGTGACAGGACTAATGAAAAACTGTTTTTT CASSDRTNEKLFF
many TRBJ2-7 NA TRBV4-2 TGTGCCAGCAGCCAAGAAGCTGAGGAAAAAACCTACGAGCAGTACTTC CASSQEAEEKTYEQYF
once TRBJ1-3 NA TRBV7-6 TGTGCCAGCAGCCCCGGGAAACGGAACTCTGGAAACACCATATATTTT CASSPGKRNSGNTIYF
NA TRBJ2-7 NA TRBV14 TGTGCCAGCAGCCAAGAACAGACGGGACTCCGTCACTCCTACGAGCAGTACTTC CASSQEQTGLRHSYEQYF
NA TRBJ1-5 NA TRBV27 TGTGCCAGCAGTTTATCCAGGCCAAATTATCAGCCCCAGCATTTT CASSLSRPNYQPQHF
NA TRBJ1-4 TRBD1 TRBV27 TGTGCCAGCAGCGACAGGGCCTGGGGGGAAAAACTGTTTTTT CASSDRAWGEKLFF
NA TRBJ1-1 NA TRBV28 TGTGCCAGCAGTTTTTACAGCTTGAACACTGAAGCTTTCTTT CASSFYSLNTEAFF
few TRBJ2-3 TRBD2 TRBV7-8 TGTGCCAGCAGCCCCAAGCGGGGGAGCACAGATACGCAGTATTTT CASSPKRGSTDTQYF
NA TRBJ2-7 TRBD2 TRBV11-2 TGTGCCAGCAGCTCGGGACTAGCCCGCTACGAGCAGTACTTC CASSSGLARYEQYF
NA TRBJ1-1 TRBD1 TRBV13 TGTGCCAGCAGCCCGCGGACAGGGGAGACTGAAGCTTTCTTT CASSPRTGETEAFF
NA TRBJ2-3 TRBD2 TRBV10-3 TGTGCCATCAGTACGGGAGGTGGCACAGATACGCAGTATTTT CAISTGGGTDTQYF
once TRBJ2-7 NA TRBV7-6 TGTGCCAGCAGCATCTCGGACAGCTACGAGCAGTACTTC CASSISDSYEQYF
NA TRBJ1-5 NA TRBV23-1 TGCGCCAGCAGTCAATCCAGGAGGCAAGGCAATCAGCCCCAGCATTTT CASSQSRRQGNQPQHF
few TRBJ1-6 TRBD1 TRBV28 TGTGCCAGCAGGACTCCGGGACAGGGAGTAGGGCCCCTCCACTTT CASRTPGQGVGPLHF
NA TRBJ2-3 NA TRBV15 TGTGCCACCAGCAGAGATGCTAGAGGGCCTTTGGATACGCAGTATTTT CATSRDARGPLDTQYF
many TRBJ2-7 TRBD2 TRBV5-1 TGCGCCAGCAGCCTACACGGACTAGCGGGTACCTACGAGCAGTACTTC CASSLHGLAGTYEQYF
NA TRBJ2-7 TRBD1 TRBV6-1 TGTGCCAGCGGGTGGACAGGAGCCTACGAGCAGTACTTC CASGWTGAYEQYF
NA TRBJ2-1 NA TRBV19 TGTGCCAGTAGTATAGATCCGTTCTACAATGAGCAGTTCTTC CASSIDPFYNEQFF
NA TRBJ2-1 NA TRBV27 TGTGCCAGCAGCCTTCAGGACAATGAGCAGTTCTTC CASSLQDNEQFF
NA TRBJ2-7 NA TRBV11-1 TGTGCCAGCAGGGACAAGGTAGGGGTTGGCGAGCAGTACTTC CASRDKVGVGEQYF
NA TRBJ1-1 NA TRBV4-2 TGTGCCAGCAGCCAAGGAGGGGACTTGACTGAAGCTTTCTTT CASSQGGDLTEAFF
NA TRBJ2-1 TRBD1 TRBV5-1 TGCGCCAGCAGCTTGACGACAGGGCTACGCAATGAGCAGTTCTTC CASSLTTGLRNEQFF
NA TRBJ1-1 NA TRBV6-5 TGTGCCAGCAACGACCCCGGACAGAACACTGAAGCTTTCTTT CASNDPGQNTEAFF
NA TRBJ2-2 NA TRBV2 TGTGCCTGGTCCGGGACACCGAACACCGGGGAGCTGTTTTTT CAWSGTPNTGELFF
NA TRBJ1-2 NA TRBV9 TGTGCCAGCAGCCCGAGCGGGGTGATCTATGGCTACACCTTC CASSPSGVIYGYTF
NA TRBJ1-2 NA TRBV29-1 TGCAGCCTACAGGGACAAAGGGGCTACACCTTC CSLQGQRGYTF
NA TRBJ2-3 TRBD1 TRBV29-1 TGCAGCGTTGAGGGACAGGCACACACAGATACGCAGTATTTT CSVEGQAHTDTQYF
NA TRBJ2-3 NA TRBV2 TGTGCCAGCAGTGTGGGCGATACGCAGTATTTT CASSVGDTQYF
NA TRBJ2-1 TRBD2 TRBV7-9 TGTGCCAGCAGCTTTGGAGGACTAGCATTTTCCAATGAGCAGTTCTTC CASSFGGLAFSNEQFF
few TRBJ2-2 NA TRBV7-6 TGTGCCAGCAGCCAAATCGTTACGGGGACCGGGGAGCTGTTTTTT CASSQIVTGTGELFF
NA TRBJ2-1 NA TRBV20-1 TGCAGTGTTCAGGCTGAAGGGGGTGGAATCTTC CSVQAEGGGIF
NA TRBJ2-2 NA TRBV4-1 TGCGCCAGCAGCCAAGATTGGCTACAGGGCACCGGGGAGCTGTTTTTT CASSQDWLQGTGELFF
NA TRBJ2-7 NA TRBV7-8 TGTGCCAGCAGCGCGGGGGACATCACGATCGACGAGCAGTACTTC CASSAGDITIDEQYF
few TRBJ1-4 NA TRBV15 TGTGCCACCAGCAGAGATCTCGGGGCTAATGAAAAACTGTTTTTT CATSRDLGANEKLFF
NA TRBJ2-7 NA TRBV10-3 TGTGCCATCAGTCCAGGGGCCGGGGAGCAGTACTTC CAISPGAGEQYF
NA TRBJ2-7 NA TRBV30 TGTGCCCTTCGACGGAGCTACGAGCAGTACTTC CALRRSYEQYF
once TRBJ2-3 TRBD2 TRBV5-1 TGCGCCAGCAGCTTGGGGATTTCTAGCGGGGGGGCCTCAGATACGCAGTATTTT CASSLGISSGGASDTQYF
once TRBJ1-2 TRBD1 TRBV27 TGTGCCAGCAGTTCAGCAGGGGGCGAGGGTAGCTACACCTTC CASSSAGGEGSYTF
NA TRBJ1-2 TRBD1 TRBV29-1 TGCAGCGACTTAACTACAGGGGGGGGCGGCTACACCTTC CSDLTTGGGGYTF
NA TRBJ1-2 TRBD1 TRBV15 TGTGCCACCAGCTTGGACAGGGGGCCCTATGGCTACACCTTC CATSLDRGPYGYTF
NA TRBJ2-1 NA TRBV30 TGTGCCTGGACTAACTTGGCGGGAAGGAATGAGCAGTTCTTC CAWTNLAGRNEQFF
NA TRBJ2-3 NA TRBV6-1 TGTGCCAGCAGTGAAGTCTTGGGAGGCAACACAGATACGCAGTATTTT CASSEVLGGNTDTQYF
NA TRBJ1-1 NA TRBV29-1 TGCAGCGCCCCTACCTCAGGGAACACTGAAGCTTTCTTT CSAPTSGNTEAFF
NA TRBJ1-5 TRBD1 TRBV19 TGTGCCAGTAGTACTCAGACAGGGGAATATAGCAATCAGCCCCAGCATTTT CASSTQTGEYSNQPQHF
NA TRBJ1-3 TRBD1 TRBV18 TGTGCCAGCTCACCCCTCGGACAGGGCTCTGGAAACACCATATATTTT CASSPLGQGSGNTIYF
NA TRBJ1-5 NA TRBV18 TGTGCCAGCTCACCCCAAGGGGGGGCTAGCAATCAGCCCCAGCATTTT CASSPQGGASNQPQHF
NA TRBJ1-2 NA TRBV28 TGTGCCAGCAGCCTTAACAGGCCCTCGTACTATGGCTACACCTTC CASSLNRPSYYGYTF
NA TRBJ2-1 TRBD2 TRBV5-6 TGTGCCAGCTCCTCACCGGGACTAGCGGAAAATGAGCAGTTCTTC CASSSPGLAENEQFF
once TRBJ1-2 NA TRBV5-1 TGCGCCAGCAGCGGAGCCTCACAGGGTATTGGCTACACCTTC CASSGASQGIGYTF
NA TRBJ2-5 NA TRBV7-2 TGTGCCAGCAGGCATCGGGTATACCAAGAGACCCAGTACTTC CASRHRVYQETQYF
NA TRBJ1-5 NA TRBV28 TGTGCCAGTTTAAGCGGCGGCAATCAGCCCCAGCATTTT CASLSGGNQPQHF
NA TRBJ1-4 NA TRBV5-4 TGTGCCAGCAGCTCGGGACACTCTGCAACTAATGAAAAACTGTTTTTT CASSSGHSATNEKLFF
few TRBJ2-7 TRBD1 TRBV30 TGTGCCTGGATAGAGACAGGGGGCCCCTACGAGCAGTACTTC CAWIETGGPYEQYF
NA TRBJ2-7 NA TRBV7-9 TGTGCCAGCAGCTCCGGACTCGGCAATACCTACGAGCAGTACTTC CASSSGLGNTYEQYF